These T cell receptor beta chains were read from a single sample in a study of blood T cell repertoires in COVID-19. Sequencing used immunoSEQ multiplex PCR; TCRdb keeps in-frame clones, though not all of them. There are roughly 63,000 clones in the sample; about 73% occur only once, and 28% lies in the top ten. Sequencing used peripheral blood. These receptors came from a woman over 75 with acute or convalescent COVID-19. The CDR3 runs from the conserved cysteine through the conserved F or W. A D gene is named only where the DNA matches it firmly. The listing skips clone size in some rows; elsewhere it reads once, few, many or a size class.

D | J | size | V | DNA | CDR3
- | TRBJ1-2 | - | TRBV6-6 | TGTGCCAGCAGCCGCGCACAGGGAACTAACTATGGCTACACCTTC | CASSRAQGTNYGYTF
- | TRBJ2-1 | once | TRBV15 | TGTGCCACCAGCAGAGATCCCCCAGGCTTAGCGTACAATGAGCAGTTCTTC | CATSRDPPGLAYNEQFF
- | TRBJ1-2 | - | TRBV30 | TGTGCCTGGAGTGTCCAGGGTGGGTATGGCTACACCTTC | CAWSVQGGYGYTF
TRBD1 | TRBJ2-7 | - | TRBV20-1 | TGCAGTGCTAGTTTGGACAGGGGGAACTACGAGCAGTACTTC | CSASLDRGNYEQYF
TRBD1 | TRBJ2-2 | many | TRBV6-6 | TGTGCCAGCAGCCACAGGGGAAGCACCGGGGAGCTGTTTTTT | CASSHRGSTGELFF
TRBD2 | TRBJ2-7 | - | TRBV25-1 | TGTGCCAGCAGTGAACCGACTAGCGGGAGGTACTACGAGCAGTACTTC | CASSEPTSGRYYEQYF
TRBD2 | TRBJ2-7 | few | TRBV3-1/TRBV3-2 | TGTGCCAGCAGCCAAGTTATGACGGCGGGACTAGCGCTTTCCTACGAGCAGTACTTC | CASSQVMTAGLALSYEQYF
- | TRBJ1-5 | - | TRBV12-3/TRBV12-4 | TGTGCCAGCAGTTCCTTCGGGACACCCCAGCATTTT | CASSSFGTPQHF
- | TRBJ1-5 | - | TRBV15 | TGTGCCACCAGGGTCATCGGGAATCAGCCCCAGCATTTT | CATRVIGNQPQHF
TRBD2 | TRBJ2-1 | - | TRBV5-6 | TGTGCCAGCAGCCTGCTGGCGGGAGGGCTTAATGAGCAGTTCTTC | CASSLLAGGLNEQFF
TRBD2 | TRBJ2-3 | - | TRBV4-3 | TGCGCCAGCAGCCAAGATCCTAGCGGGGTAACAGATACGCAGTATTTT | CASSQDPSGVTDTQYF
- | TRBJ2-1 | - | TRBV12-5 | TGTGCTAGTGGTTTGGGACAGACCTACAATGAGCAGTTCTTC | CASGLGQTYNEQFF
TRBD1 | TRBJ1-2 | - | TRBV19 | TGTGCCAGTAGTATGTTCGGGACAGGGGCGACTGGCTACACCTTC | CASSMFGTGATGYTF
- | TRBJ1-1 | few | TRBV6-6 | TGTGCCAGCAGTCTTCGGTCAGGGGACACTGAAGCTTTCTTT | CASSLRSGDTEAFF
- | TRBJ2-1 | - | TRBV7-6 | TGTGCCAGCAGCTTAGCTAGCGGAGTCTCCTACAATGAGCAGTTCTTC | CASSLASGVSYNEQFF
- | TRBJ1-2 | - | TRBV9 | TGTGCCAGCAGCCCCAGAGGGGGAAGGTATGGCTACACCTTC | CASSPRGGRYGYTF
- | TRBJ1-1 | - | TRBV2 | TGTGCCAGCAGTTGGGCCTTCCAGGGCACTGAAGCTTTCTTT | CASSWAFQGTEAFF
- | TRBJ1-5 | - | TRBV27 | TGTGCCAGCACCACCTCAGGGGTTGGTCAGCCCCAGCATTTT | CASTTSGVGQPQHF
- | TRBJ2-2 | - | TRBV4-3 | TGCGCCAGCAGCCAGAACAGGGCAGACACCGGGGAGCTGTTTTTT | CASSQNRADTGELFF
TRBD1 | TRBJ2-3 | - | TRBV19 | TGTGCCAGTAGTTCACAGGGGGAGGTAGATACGCAGTATTTT | CASSSQGEVDTQYF
- | TRBJ2-5 | - | TRBV6-6 | TGTGCCGCGGGGTTGGAGACCCAGTACTTC | CAAGLETQYF
- | TRBJ2-1 | - | TRBV3-1/TRBV3-2 | TGTGCCAGCAGCCAAGATAGGGGCGGGAAGACCTACAATGAGCAGTTCTTC | CASSQDRGGKTYNEQFF
TRBD1 | TRBJ2-7 | - | TRBV9 | TGTGCCAGCAGCCGACGGACAGGGGCCTACGAGCAGTACTTC | CASSRRTGAYEQYF
TRBD1 | TRBJ2-7 | - | TRBV6-5 | TGTGCCAGCAGCTCACAGGGGGCGGGCGAGCAGTACTTC | CASSSQGAGEQYF
- | TRBJ2-7 | - | TRBV7-2 | TGTGCCAGCAGCTTAGAAGGGGCAAGCTCCTACGAGCAGTACTTC | CASSLEGASSYEQYF